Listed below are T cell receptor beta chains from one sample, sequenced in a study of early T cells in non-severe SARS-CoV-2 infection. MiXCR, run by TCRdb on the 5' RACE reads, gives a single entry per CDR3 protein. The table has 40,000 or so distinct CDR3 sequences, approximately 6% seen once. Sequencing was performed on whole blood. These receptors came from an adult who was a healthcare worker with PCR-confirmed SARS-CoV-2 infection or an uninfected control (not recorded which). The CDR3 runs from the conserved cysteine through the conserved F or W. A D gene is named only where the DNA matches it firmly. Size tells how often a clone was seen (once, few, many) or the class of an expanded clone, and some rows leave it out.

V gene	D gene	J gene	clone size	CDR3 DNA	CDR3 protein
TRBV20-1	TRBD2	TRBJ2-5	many	TGCAGTGCTCGAAGACTAGCGGGGGAGATAGAGACCCAGTACTTC	CSARRLAGEIETQYF
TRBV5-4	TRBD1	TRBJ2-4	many	TGTGCCAGCAGCTCCGGGACAGGAGTAGCCAAAAACATTCAGTACTTC	CASSSGTGVAKNIQYF
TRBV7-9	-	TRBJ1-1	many	TGTGCCAGCAGCTTAGGGGTAGGGGGTACCAACACTGAAGCTTTCTTT	CASSLGVGGTNTEAFF
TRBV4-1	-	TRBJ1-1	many	TGCGCCAGCAGCCAAATAAGGACCCCCCAGCTCTTT	CASSQIRTPQLF
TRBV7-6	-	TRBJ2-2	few	TGTGCCAGCAGCTTAGGGGCCGTAGTAGGGGAGCTGTTTTTT	CASSLGAVVGELFF
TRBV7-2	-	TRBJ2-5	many	TGTGCCAGCAGCCGGGATCCCCAAGAGACCCAGTACTTC	CASSRDPQETQYF
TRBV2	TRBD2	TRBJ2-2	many	TGTGCCAGCAGTGAGGGGGGGATTGGCACCGGGGAGCTGTTTTTT	CASSEGGIGTGELFF
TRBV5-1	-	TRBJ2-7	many	TGCGCCAGCAGCTTGGACACGACCCGGGGGGAGCAGTACTTC	CASSLDTTRGEQYF
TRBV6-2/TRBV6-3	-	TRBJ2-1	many	TGTGCCAGCAGTTACACTAGAGTTGGGTCCTACAATGAGCAGTTCTTC	CASSYTRVGSYNEQFF
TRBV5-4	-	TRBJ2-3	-	TGTGCCAGCAGCTTGGGCCCATGGCAGAAAGATACGCAGTATTTT	CASSLGPWQKDTQYF
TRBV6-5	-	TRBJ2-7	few	TGTGTCGTCCAACGATGGGGGAGCTCCTACGAGCAGTACTTC	CVVQRWGSSYEQYF
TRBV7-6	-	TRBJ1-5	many	TGTGCCAGCAGCTTATCCCAATATCAGCCCCAGCATTTT	CASSLSQYQPQHF
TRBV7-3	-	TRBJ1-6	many	TGTGCCAGCAGCTTGGGGGGCAGCTCCTATAATTCACCCCTCCACTTT	CASSLGGSSYNSPLHF
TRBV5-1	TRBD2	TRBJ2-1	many	TGCGCCAGCAGCTTGAGCGGGAGGGGTAATGAGCAGTTCTTC	CASSLSGRGNEQFF
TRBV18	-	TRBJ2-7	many	TGTGCCAGCTCCCGTGGGTCGGACATCTACGAGCAGTACTTC	CASSRGSDIYEQYF
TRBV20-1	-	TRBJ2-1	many	TGCAGTGCCGGGGCGGGCCGGGGCTCCTACAATGAGCAGTTCTTC	CSAGAGRGSYNEQFF
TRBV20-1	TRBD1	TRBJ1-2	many	TGCAGTGCTAAACGGCCTATACGGACAGGGGGAGGAAGCTACACCTTC	CSAKRPIRTGGGSYTF
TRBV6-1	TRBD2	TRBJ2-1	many	TGTGCCAGCAGTCCGGATAGGCCGGGGGGTGAGCAGTTCTTC	CASSPDRPGGEQFF
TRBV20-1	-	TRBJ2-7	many	TGCAGTGCTCGACCCGGGTCTAGCTCCTACGAGCAGTACTTC	CSARPGSSSYEQYF
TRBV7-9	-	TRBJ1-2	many	TGTGCCAGCAGCTTCAGACCGGGTTTCGGTGGCTACACCTTC	CASSFRPGFGGYTF
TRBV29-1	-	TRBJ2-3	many	TGCAGCGTTAGACCTTACCAGCGAGATACGCAGTATTTT	CSVRPYQRDTQYF
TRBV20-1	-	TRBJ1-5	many	TGCAGTGCTAGATACCCCGGCAGGGAGCATCAGCCCCAGCATTTT	CSARYPGREHQPQHF
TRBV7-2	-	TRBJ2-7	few	TGTGCCAGCAGCTTAAGGGCGGCACAGGGAGCAACCTACGAGCAGTACTTC	CASSLRAAQGATYEQYF
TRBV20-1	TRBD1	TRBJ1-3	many	TGCAGTGCTCCGACAGGGCTGAACACCATATATTTT	CSAPTGLNTIYF
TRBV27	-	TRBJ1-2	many	TGTGCCAGCAGTTCCCGCCTAGGGAGACGAGGCTACACCTTC	CASSSRLGRRGYTF
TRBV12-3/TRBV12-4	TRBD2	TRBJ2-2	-	TGTGCCAGCCGGGAAGGAAGCGGGGGTATCCGGGAGCTGTTTTTT	CASREGSGGIRELFF
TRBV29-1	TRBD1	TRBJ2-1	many	TGCAGCGGCCGGGACAGGGAGGCCAATGAGCAGTTCTTC	CSGRDREANEQFF
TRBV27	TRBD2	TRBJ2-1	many	TGTGCCAGCAGTTTATATTTTGTCGGTGGCGGGAGGGCCGGGAGTGAGCAGTTCTTC	CASSLYFVGGGRAGSEQFF
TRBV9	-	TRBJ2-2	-	TGTGCCAGCAGCGCGCAAACCGGGGAGCTGTTTTTT	CASSAQTGELFF
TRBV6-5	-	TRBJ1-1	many	TGTGCCAGCAGTTATCAACCGAACACTGAAGCTTTCTTT	CASSYQPNTEAFF
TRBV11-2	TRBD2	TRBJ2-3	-	TGTGCCAGCAGCCCTATAGCGGGAGGCCGTACGCAGTATTTT	CASSPIAGGRTQYF
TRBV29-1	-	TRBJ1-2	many	TGCAGCGTTCAAAGCGGTGGCTACACCTTC	CSVQSGGYTF
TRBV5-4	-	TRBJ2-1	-	TGTGCCAGCAGTCGGCCGGGGACTTACAATGAGCAGTTCTTC	CASSRPGTYNEQFF
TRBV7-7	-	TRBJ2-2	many	TGTGCCAGCAGCCCCCTGGGCACCGGGGAGCTGTTTTTT	CASSPLGTGELFF
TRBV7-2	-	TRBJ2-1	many	TGTGCCAGCAGCCAAACAGCAGTTAAGAACAATGAGCAGTTCTTC	CASSQTAVKNNEQFF
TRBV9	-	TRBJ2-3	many	TGTGCCAGCAGCGGACACACGGGGGATACGCAGTATTTT	CASSGHTGDTQYF
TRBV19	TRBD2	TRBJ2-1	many	TGTGCCAGTACCTTGGGACTAGCGGGAGGGGGCCATGAGCAGTTCTTC	CASTLGLAGGGHEQFF
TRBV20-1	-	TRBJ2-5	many	TGCAGTGCTAGAATGGGACAAAGACAAGAGACCCAGTACTTC	CSARMGQRQETQYF
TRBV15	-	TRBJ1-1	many	TGTGCCACCAGCAAGAGACAGTTGAACACTGAAGCTTTCTTT	CATSKRQLNTEAFF
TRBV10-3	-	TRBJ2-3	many	TGTGCCATCAGTGAGCGCGGGCAGTTGGATACGCAGTATTTT	CAISERGQLDTQYF
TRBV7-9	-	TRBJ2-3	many	TGTGCCAGCAGCTTCCAGGGTGCAGATACGCAGTATTTT	CASSFQGADTQYF
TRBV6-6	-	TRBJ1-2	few	TGTGCCAGTTGGGGGCGCTACTATGGCTACACCTTC	CASWGRYYGYTF